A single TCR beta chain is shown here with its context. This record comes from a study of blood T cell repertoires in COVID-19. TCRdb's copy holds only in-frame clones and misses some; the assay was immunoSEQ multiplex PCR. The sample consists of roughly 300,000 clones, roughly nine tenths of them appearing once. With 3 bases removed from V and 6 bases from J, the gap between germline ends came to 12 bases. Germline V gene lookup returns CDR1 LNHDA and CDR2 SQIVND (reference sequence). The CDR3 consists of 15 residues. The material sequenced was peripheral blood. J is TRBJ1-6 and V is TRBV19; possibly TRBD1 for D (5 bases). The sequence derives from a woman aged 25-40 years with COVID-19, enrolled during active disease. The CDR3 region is CASSISQGGNSPLHF. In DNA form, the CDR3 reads TGTGCCAGTAGTATCTCCCAGGGAGGTAATTCACCCCTCCACTTT.